The TCR beta chain described here comes from a study of molecular identifiers for immune sequencing clone quantification. The authors built bulk TCR libraries by previously described methods with listed TCR primers. From the PCR reads, TCRdb called clonotypes with MiXCR, one entry per CDR3 protein. The data hold around 460,000 distinct CDR3 sequences, with around a fifth observed a single time. Input for naive CD8 libraries was roughly 19,000 to 1,000,000 sorted cells; the RNA fraction used was 10%, 30% or 50%. Germline lookup yields CDR1 PRHDT and CDR2 FYEKMQ (reference sequence). Trimming removed 6 bases at V and 1 base at J, with 18 bases between. This CDR3 is 17 amino acids long. This clonotype was detected a few times.

The TCR comes from a human donor in good health. Some libraries in this study had Jurkat cell RNA spiked in. The rearrangement joins TRBV13 to TRBJ2-2; D might be TRBD1 (6 bases). Source material: naive CD8+ T cells from blood, with Jurkat cell RNA spiked in. Regarding subset: FACS-sorted CD8+CD4-CCR7+CD45RA+ naive T cells. CDR3 sequence (DNA): TGTGCCAGCAGTATAACAACGGGACATCAGAACACCGGGGAGCTGTTTTTT. Amino acids: CASSITTGHQNTGELFF.